The source of this T cell receptor beta chain is a study of T-cell memory formation after mild COVID-19. Study-wide findings and caveats: Clones contracting day 15 to 85 were balanced CD4/CD8; later expanders leaned CD4+. Still unconfirmed is whether the second-wave clones peaking on day 37 recognized SARS-CoV-2.

V was shortened by 6 bases and J by 5 bases, with 17 bases between the two germline ends. This CDR3 contains 15 residues. Germline V CDR1 and CDR2: SEHNR, FQNEAQ (reference sequence). Concerning this clonotype: Antigen specificity is unknown.

TCRalpha and TCRbeta libraries used 5'RACE with constant-segment primers and UMIs. TCRdb independently ran MiXCR on the 5' RACE reads; one entry per CDR3 protein. The sample lists about 210,000 distinct CDR3 sequences; over 9.5% were seen once. The rearrangement links TRBV7-9 to TRBJ2-1; TRBD1 might be the D (6 bases). Material: PBMCs or a T cell subset sorted from them (not recorded which). The sequence derives from a man between 18 and 29 years old who had mild COVID-19 (a few samples of this study predate the infection). Cell type and time point are not known. CDR3 sequence reads: CASSSGQTINNEQFF. For the CDR3, the DNA is TGTGCCAGCAGTTCTGGACAGACGATTAACAATGAGCAGTTCTTC.